The source of this TCR beta chain is a study of blood T cell repertoires in COVID-19. In the original analysis: Estimates of nucleated cell counts were drawn from the amplification of reference gene primers. Libraries were prepared by immunoSEQ multiplex PCR; TCRdb keeps only in-frame clonotypes and omits some of them. That table furnishes V, J and clone size, whereas the DNA furnished D and trimming. The sample consists of about 120,000 clones, about 88% of them appearing once. V shed 4 bases and J shed 8 bases, with 12 bases lying between them. The CDR3 is 12 residues long. Germline V gene lookup returns CDR1 SQVTM and CDR2 ANQGSEA.

Sequencing input: peripheral blood. The receptor was derived from a man between 60 and 75 years old with COVID-19, enrolled during active disease. The V gene is TRBV29-1, the J gene TRBJ2-1, with TRBD1 as a possible D gene (6 bases). The CDR3 sequence is CSVAPRGDEQFF. CDR3 DNA: TGCAGCGTTGCTCCCAGGGGTGATGAGCAGTTCTTC.